This TCR beta chain was sequenced in a study of cytomegalovirus exposure and HLA in healthy donors. Study-level points and caveats: The study listed 164 cytomegalovirus-associated TCR beta chains.

Assay used: immunoSEQ multiplex PCR; TCRdb lists only in-frame clones, some missing. The sample shows 130,000 to 150,000 clones, over 80% of them seen only once. This CDR3 contains 14 residues. V was clipped by 1 base and J by 6 bases; unmatched bases: 5. The germline gives CDR1 SGHDT, CDR2 YYEEEE. As regards this clone: Its antigen is still unknown.

Specimen: PBMCs. The chain recombines TRBV5-6 with TRBJ2-7, with TRBD1 matching 9 bases. The TCR originated in a man younger than 30 in good health and CMV-seropositive. The CDR3 bases are TGTGCCAGCAGCTTGACAGGGGGCAGGGGCGAGCAGTACTTC. Translated: CASSLTGGRGEQYF. Filled out from reference TRBV5-6 and TRBJ2-7, the complete variable domain reads DAGVTQSPTHLIKTRGQQVTLRCSPKSGHDTVSWYQQALGQGPQFIFQYYEEEERQRGNFPDRFSGHQFPNYSSELNVNALLLGDSALYLCASSLTGGRGEQYFGPGTRLTVT.